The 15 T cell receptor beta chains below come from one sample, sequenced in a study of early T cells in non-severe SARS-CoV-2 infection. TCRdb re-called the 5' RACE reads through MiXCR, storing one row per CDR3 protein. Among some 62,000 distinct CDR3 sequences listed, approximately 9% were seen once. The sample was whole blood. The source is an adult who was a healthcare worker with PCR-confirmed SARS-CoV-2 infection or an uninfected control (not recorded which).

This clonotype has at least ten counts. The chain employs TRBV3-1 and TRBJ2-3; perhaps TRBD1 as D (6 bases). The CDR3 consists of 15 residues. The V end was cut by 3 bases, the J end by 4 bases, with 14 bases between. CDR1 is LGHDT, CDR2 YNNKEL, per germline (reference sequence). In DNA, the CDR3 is TGTGCCAGCAGCCAGAGACAGGTGGGCCCAGATACGCAGTATTTT. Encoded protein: CASSQRQVGPDTQYF.

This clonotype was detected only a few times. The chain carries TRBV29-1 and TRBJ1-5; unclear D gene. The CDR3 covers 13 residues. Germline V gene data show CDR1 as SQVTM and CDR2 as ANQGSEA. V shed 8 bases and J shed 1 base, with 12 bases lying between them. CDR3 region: CSCGIESNQPQHF. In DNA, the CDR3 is TGCAGCTGTGGAATCGAAAGCAATCAGCCCCAGCATTTT.

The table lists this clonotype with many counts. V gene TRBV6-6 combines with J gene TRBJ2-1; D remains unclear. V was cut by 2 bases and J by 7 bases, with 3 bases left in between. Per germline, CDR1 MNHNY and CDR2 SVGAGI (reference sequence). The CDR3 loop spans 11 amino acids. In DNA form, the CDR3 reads TGTGCCAGCAGTTACGGGAATGAGCAGTTCTTC. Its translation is CASSYGNEQFF.

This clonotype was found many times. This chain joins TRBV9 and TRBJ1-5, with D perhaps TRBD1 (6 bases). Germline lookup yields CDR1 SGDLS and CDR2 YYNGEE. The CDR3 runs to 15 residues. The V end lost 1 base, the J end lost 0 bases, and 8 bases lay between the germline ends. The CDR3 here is CASSVTGYSNQPQHF. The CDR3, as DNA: TGTGCCAGCAGCGTAACAGGGTATAGCAATCAGCCCCAGCATTTT.

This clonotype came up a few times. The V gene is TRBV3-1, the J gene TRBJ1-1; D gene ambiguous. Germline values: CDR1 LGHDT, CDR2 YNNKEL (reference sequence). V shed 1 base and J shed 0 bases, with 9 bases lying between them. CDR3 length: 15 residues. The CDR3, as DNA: TGTGCCAGCAGCCAAGTAAGACGGATGAACACTGAAGCTTTCTTT. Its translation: CASSQVRRMNTEAFF.

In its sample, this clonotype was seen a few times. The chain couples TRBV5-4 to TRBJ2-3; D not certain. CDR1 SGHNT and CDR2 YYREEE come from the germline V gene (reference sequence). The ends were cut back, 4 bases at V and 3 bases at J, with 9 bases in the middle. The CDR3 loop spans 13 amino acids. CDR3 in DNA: TGTGCCAGCAGCATCCCGGTGACAGATACGCAGTATTTT. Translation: CASSIPVTDTQYF.

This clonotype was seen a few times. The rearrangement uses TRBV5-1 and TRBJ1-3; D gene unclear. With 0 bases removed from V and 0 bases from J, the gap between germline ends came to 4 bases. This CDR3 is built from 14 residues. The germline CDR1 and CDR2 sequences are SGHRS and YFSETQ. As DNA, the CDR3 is TGCGCCAGCAGCTTGGCTGACTCTGGAAACACCATATATTTT. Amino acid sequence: CASSLADSGNTIYF.

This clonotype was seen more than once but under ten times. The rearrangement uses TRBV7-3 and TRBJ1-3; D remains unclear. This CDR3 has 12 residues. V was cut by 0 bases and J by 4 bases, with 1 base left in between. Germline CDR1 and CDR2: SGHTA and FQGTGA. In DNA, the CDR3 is TGTGCCAGCAGCTTAACCGGAAACACCATATATTTT. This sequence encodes CASSLTGNTIYF. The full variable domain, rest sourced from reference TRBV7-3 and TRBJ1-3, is GAGVSQTPSNKVTEKGKYVELRCDPISGHTALYWYRQSLGQGPEFLIYFQGTGAADDSGLPNDRFFAVRPEGSVSTLKIQRTERGDSAVYLCASSLTGNTIYFGEGSWLTVV.

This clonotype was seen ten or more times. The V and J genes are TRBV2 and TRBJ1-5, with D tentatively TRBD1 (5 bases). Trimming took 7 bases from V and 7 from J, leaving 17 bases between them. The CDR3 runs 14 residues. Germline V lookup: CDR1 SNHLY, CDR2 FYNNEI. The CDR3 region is CASTLAGGSQPQHF. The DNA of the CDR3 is TGTGCCAGCACCCTGGCGGGGGGAAGCCAGCCCCAGCATTTT.

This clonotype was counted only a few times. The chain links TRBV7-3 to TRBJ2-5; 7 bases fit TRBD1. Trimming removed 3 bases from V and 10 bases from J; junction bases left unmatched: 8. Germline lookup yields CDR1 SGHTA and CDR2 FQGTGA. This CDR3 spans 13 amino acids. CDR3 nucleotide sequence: TGTGCCAGCAGCTTGACGACAGGGCGGAACCAGTACTTC. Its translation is CASSLTTGRNQYF.

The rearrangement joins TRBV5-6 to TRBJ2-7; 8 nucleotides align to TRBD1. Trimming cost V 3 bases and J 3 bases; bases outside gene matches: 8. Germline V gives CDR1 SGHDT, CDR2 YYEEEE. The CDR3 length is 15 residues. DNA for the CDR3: TGTGCCAGCAGCTCCACAGGGGGATATTACTACGAGCAGTACGTC. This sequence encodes CASSSTGGYYYEQYV.

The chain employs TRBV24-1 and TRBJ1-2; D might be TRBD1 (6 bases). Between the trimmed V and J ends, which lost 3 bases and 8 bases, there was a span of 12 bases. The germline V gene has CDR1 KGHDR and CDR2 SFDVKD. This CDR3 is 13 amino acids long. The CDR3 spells CATSDHRANGYTF. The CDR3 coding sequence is TGTGCCACCAGTGATCACAGGGCGAACGGCTACACCTTC.

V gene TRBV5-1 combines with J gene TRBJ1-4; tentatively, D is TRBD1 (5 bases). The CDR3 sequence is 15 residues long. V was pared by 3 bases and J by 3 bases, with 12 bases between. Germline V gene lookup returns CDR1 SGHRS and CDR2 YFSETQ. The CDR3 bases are TGCGCCAGCAGCTCAGGGACCGCGGCTAATGAAAAACTGTTTTTT. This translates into CASSSGTAANEKLFF.

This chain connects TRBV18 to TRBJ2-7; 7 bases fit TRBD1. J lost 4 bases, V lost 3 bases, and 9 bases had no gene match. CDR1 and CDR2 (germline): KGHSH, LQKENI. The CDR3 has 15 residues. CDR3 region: CASSPRDRPLYEQYV. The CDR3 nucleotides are TGTGCCAGCTCACCTCGGGACAGACCTTTATACGAGCAGTACGTC.

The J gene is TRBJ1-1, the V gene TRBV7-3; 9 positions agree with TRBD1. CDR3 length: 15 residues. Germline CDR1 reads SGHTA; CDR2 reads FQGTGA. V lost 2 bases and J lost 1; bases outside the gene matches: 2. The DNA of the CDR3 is TGTGCCAGCAGCTTAGACAGGGGGGCGAACACTGAAGCTTTCTTT. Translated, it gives CASSLDRGANTEAFF.